This T cell receptor (beta chain) came from a study of human T cells and chemical hapten exposure. Time point: pre-sensitization, week 0. Stated treatment: therapeutic diphenylcyclopropenone sensitization with weekly scalp DPC. From germline, CDR1 is MNHEY and CDR2 SMNVEV (reference sequence). The CDR3 runs to 19 residues. The trim removed 4 bases at V and 0 bases at J, leaving 10 bases unmatched. TCRdb analysed the RACE reads with MiXCR anew, one entry per CDR3 protein. This table holds over 300,000 distinct CDR3 sequences, 4.5% to 5.5% found once. The TCR sequence derives from a woman aged 50 to 65 with alopecia areata. Some clones in this sample may be carry-over from other donors' samples. This rearrangement joins TRBV27 to TRBJ2-3; TRBD2 matches at 13 bases. The sample here was whole blood, taken in connection with sensitization to the hapten diphenylcyclopropenone (DPC). DNA for the CDR3: TGTGCCAGCAGTTCCCTGACTAGCGGGAGGCCCACTAGCACAGATACGCAGTATTTT. The encoded protein is CASSSLTSGRPTSTDTQYF.